The 32 T cell receptor beta chains given below trace back to one sample, sequenced in a study of blood T cell repertoires in COVID-19 (dated by TCRdb to about 2020). Library generation was performed with the immunoSEQ multiplex PCR assay. TCRdb re-hosts the immuneACCESS table, in-frame sequences only. Its copies lack some clones; in the studies checked, an unresolved V gene accounts for under half of them, and the cause for the rest is not known. This sample has 310,000 or so clones in its table, and roughly nine tenths of those were observed once. About 2.2% of the sample belongs to the ten largest clones. The sample taken for sequencing was peripheral blood. The receptors shown here come from a woman aged 45-65 years who had recovered from COVID-19.

The chain employs TRBV6-4 and TRBJ2-1; 8 bases align to TRBD2. J lost 5 bases, V lost 4 bases, and 4 bases had no gene match. This CDR3 comprises 14 residues. The germline V gene encodes CDR1 MRHNA and CDR2 SNTAGT. The DNA of the CDR3 is TGTGCCAGCAGTGTCGGGGGGGACCACAATGAGCAGTTCTTC. It yields the protein CASSVGGDHNEQFF.

V gene TRBV6-2 or TRBV6-3 combines with J gene TRBJ1-2; D unresolved. The CDR3 consists of 16 residues. V lost 0 bases and J 2 bases, leaving 13 bases between the germline ends. The V gene's germline CDR1 is MNHEY and CDR2 SVGEGT. This CDR3 reads CASSYSPGGWNYGYTF. For the CDR3, the DNA is TGTGCCAGCAGTTACTCCCCGGGAGGTTGGAACTATGGCTACACCTTC.

The genes are TRBV9 and TRBJ2-2, with 10 positions matching TRBD1. The CDR3 covers 16 residues. J was trimmed by 7 bases and V by 3 bases; bases with no gene match: 9. Looked up from germline, CDR1 is SGDLS and CDR2 is YYNGEE. Here the CDR3 DNA reads TGTGCCAGCAGCGCGGGGACAGGGGAATTCGGCGGGGAGCTGTTTTTT. Amino acid sequence: CASSAGTGEFGGELFF.

The rearrangement links TRBV5-1 to TRBJ2-3; 8 positions match TRBD1. The ends lost 2 bases at V and 0 bases at J; junction bases unmatched: 17. Germline-derived CDR1 and CDR2 are SGHRS and YFSETQ. The CDR3 runs to 20 residues. CDR3 nucleotide sequence: TGCGCCAGCAGCTTAGGGCCCGGGACAGGTCGAGGAGATAGCACAGATACGCAGTATTTT. Translating it yields CASSLGPGTGRGDSTDTQYF.

There are a few counts of this clone. The V call is TRBV19, the J call TRBJ1-5; tentatively, D is TRBD1 (5 bases). Deletions cut 6 bases from V and 1 base from J, with 10 bases between. The CDR3 spans 14 residues. CDR1 is LNHDA and CDR2 is SQIVND in the germline V gene (reference sequence). The CDR3 reads CASRPDRSNQPQHF. In DNA, the CDR3 is TGTGCCAGTAGACCAGACAGAAGCAATCAGCCCCAGCATTTT.

The rearrangement joins TRBV5-4 to TRBJ1-1, with D hard to call. Per the germline V gene, CDR1 is SGHNT and CDR2 is YYREEE (reference sequence). The CDR3 runs to 16 residues. Trimming took 0 bases from V and 2 from J, leaving 14 bases between them. DNA for the CDR3: TGTGCCAGCAGCTTGGACACTGGGAGGTTAAACACTGAAGCTTTCTTT. It codes for CASSLDTGRLNTEAFF.

The chain employs TRBV29-1 and TRBJ2-7, with 8 bases fitting TRBD2. This CDR3 is built from 13 residues. V lost 5 bases and J lost 0; bases outside the gene matches: 3. In germline, CDR1 is SQVTM, CDR2 ANQGSEA. CDR3 coding DNA: TGCAGCGTTCTAGCGGGTATCTCCTACGAGCAGTACTTC. Its protein is CSVLAGISYEQYF.

CDR3 coding DNA: TGTGCCAGCAGCCCCCCAGGGACAGCATTTAATGAAAAACTGTTTTTT. Protein product: CASSPPGTAFNEKLFF. The J gene is TRBJ1-4, the V gene TRBV7-9; TRBD1 aligns across 7 bases. V was pared by 5 bases and J by 4 bases, with 10 bases of the junction left unmatched. Germline CDR1 is SEHNR and CDR2 is FQNEAQ (reference sequence). The CDR3 spans 16 residues.

The chain carries TRBV6-5 and TRBJ1-3; 7 positions match TRBD1. CDR1 is MNHEY, CDR2 SVGAGI, per germline. The J segment lost 8 bases and the V segment lost 7 bases, leaving 5 bases of the junction unmatched. The CDR3 is 12 amino acids. CDR3 bases: TGTGCCAGCAAGGCAGGGGGATACACCATATATTTT. It specifies CASKAGGYTIYF.

The genes are TRBV4-1 and TRBJ2-1, with 11 bases fitting TRBD2. Germline CDR1 MGHRA, CDR2 YSYEKL. V shed 2 bases, J shed 6 bases, and the junction held 9 bases outside the gene matches. CDR3 length equals 17 residues. CDR3 sequence (DNA): TGCGCCAGCAGCCAATATACCGCCGGGACTAGCGGCAATGAGCAGTTCTTC. Protein product: CASSQYTAGTSGNEQFF.

The J gene is TRBJ1-3, the V gene TRBV28; 7 bases are shared with TRBD1. The CDR3 length is 18 residues. V was clipped by 2 bases and J by 4 bases; unmatched bases: 14. In germline, CDR1 is MDHEN, CDR2 SYDVKM. CDR3 nucleotides: TGTGCCAGCAGTTTAGGGTTCCCCGACAGGGCGACAGGAAACACCATATATTTT. Its translation: CASSLGFPDRATGNTIYF.

The J gene is TRBJ1-1, the V gene TRBV20-1, with 7 bases lining up with TRBD1. Germline CDR1 and CDR2: DFQATT and SNEGSKA (reference sequence). J lost 11 bases, V lost 3 bases, and 9 bases had no gene match. This CDR3 is built from 12 residues. CDR3: CSASYRGGAAFF. The CDR3 region has the DNA TGCAGTGCTAGTTACAGGGGAGGCGCGGCTTTCTTT.

CDR3 DNA sequence: TGTGCCAGCAGCGTAGGGGGCAGCGTGAACACTGAAGCTTTCTTT. Translating it yields CASSVGGSVNTEAFF. The chain recombines TRBV9 with TRBJ1-1, with a possible D match to TRBD1 (5 bases). The CDR3 contains 15 residues. V lost 0 bases to trimming and J lost 0 bases, with 9 bases between them. From germline, CDR1 is SGDLS and CDR2 YYNGEE.

CDR3: CASSKVEAPQETQYF. The CDR3 DNA sequence: TGTGCCAGCAGCAAAGTAGAGGCGCCTCAAGAGACCCAGTACTTC. The rearrangement uses TRBV21-1 and TRBJ2-5; no check of the table's D call, TRBD2, against the DNA was made. TRBV21-1 is marked as a pseudogene. This CDR3 comprises 15 residues.

V gene TRBV10-3 combines with J gene TRBJ1-2; 12 nucleotides line up with TRBD1. Germline V gene sequence: CDR1 ENHRY, CDR2 SYGVKD. The CDR3 is made up of 16 amino acids. Losses at the gene ends were 2 bases for V and 8 bases for J; bases not matched to a gene: 9. CDR3 loop: CAISEGGQGARRGYTF. DNA of the CDR3: TGTGCCATCAGTGAGGGGGGACAGGGGGCGAGACGGGGCTACACCTTC.

The V gene is TRBV30, the J gene TRBJ1-5; tentatively, D is TRBD1 (6 bases). This CDR3 region has 14 residues. Germline assignment: CDR1 GTSNPN and CDR2 SVGIG (reference sequence). Trimming pared 0 bases from V and 2 bases from J, leaving 8 bases between. In DNA, the CDR3 is TGTGCCTGGAGTGTACCAGGGGGCAATCAGCCCCAGCATTTT. Translated, it gives CAWSVPGGNQPQHF.

The V call is TRBV6-5, the J call TRBJ2-5; 7 bases line up with TRBD1. Unmatched junction bases numbered 7, after V lost 11 bases and J lost 1 base. Germline values: CDR1 MNHEY, CDR2 SVGAGI. The length of the CDR3 is 13 residues. The CDR3 nucleotides are TGTGCCGCCGGAAGACAGGGCCAAGAGACCCAGTACTTC. Translating gives CAAGRQGQETQYF.

This CDR3 is CASSTELSYNEQFF. CDR3 DNA sequence: TGTGCCAGCAGTACAGAACTCTCCTACAATGAGCAGTTCTTC. The rearrangement uses TRBV27 and TRBJ2-1; D is uncertain. Trimming pared 5 bases from V and 0 bases from J, leaving 8 bases between. Per the germline V gene, CDR1 is MNHEY and CDR2 is SMNVEV (reference sequence). The CDR3 extends over 14 amino acids.

The chain employs TRBV19 and TRBJ2-1; the D is unclear. Trimming shortened V by 4 bases and J by 0 bases, and 10 bases separated the two germline ends. The CDR3 covers 15 residues. Germline lookup yields CDR1 LNHDA and CDR2 SQIVND (reference sequence). The CDR3, as DNA: TGTGCCAGTAGTACCCAGGCGAGCTCCTACAATGAGCAGTTCTTC. This codes for CASSTQASSYNEQFF.

This clone was counted a single time. As DNA, the CDR3 is TGTGCCATCAGTGCCGGGACAGCGGCTGAAGCTTTCTTT. This encodes CAISAGTAAEAFF. The chain joins TRBV10-3 to TRBJ1-1; 7 positions agree with TRBD1. The CDR3 consists of 13 residues. Per the germline V gene, CDR1 is ENHRY and CDR2 is SYGVKD. J was trimmed by 6 bases and V by 4 bases; bases with no gene match: 5.

The chain uses TRBV11-2 and TRBJ2-7; the D is unclear. CDR1 SGHAT and CDR2 FQNNGV come from the germline V gene. The V and J ends lost 6 bases and 2 bases respectively, with 20 bases between them. This CDR3 is built from 16 residues. The CDR3 bases are TGTGCCAGCAGAAGTCTTGGAGATCCTTCAACCTACGAGCAGTACTTC. Protein sequence: CASRSLGDPSTYEQYF. The full variable domain, rest sourced from reference TRBV11-2 and TRBJ2-7, is EAGVAQSPRYKIIEKRQSVAFWCNPISGHATLYWYQQILGQGPKLLIQFQNNGVVDDSQLPKDRFSAERLKGVDSTLKIQPAKLEDSAVYLCASRSLGDPSTYEQYFGPGTRLTVT.

The chain employs TRBV11-2 and TRBJ2-7; D remains ambiguous. Trimming took 1 base from V and 4 from J, leaving 14 bases between them. This CDR3 is 15 amino acids long. Germline V CDR1 and CDR2: SGHAT, FQNNGV. CDR3 residues: CASSLGVQRYYEQYF. In DNA form, the CDR3 reads TGTGCCAGCAGCTTAGGAGTTCAGAGGTATTACGAGCAGTACTTC.

A remark on this clone: Other DNA sequences in the same sample also yield this CDR3. This chain uses TRBV30 with TRBJ1-3; D is undetermined. Germline V gives CDR1 GTSNPN, CDR2 SVGIG (reference sequence). V gave up 0 bases and J gave up 4 bases, with 10 bases separating them. The CDR3 runs 14 residues. The CDR3 region is CAWSVGGKGNTIYF. CDR3 nucleotide sequence: TGTGCCTGGAGTGTAGGCGGGAAAGGAAACACCATATATTTT.

This clone appeared once. The V call is TRBV7-9, the J call TRBJ1-2; 9 bases align to TRBD1. The junction had 11 bases not matched to a gene; V was cut back by 4 bases and J by 5 bases. Germline V gene data show CDR1 as SEHNR and CDR2 as FQNEAQ (reference sequence). CDR3 length equals 16 residues. The CDR3 DNA reads TGTGCCAGCAGCTCGCAACAGGGGGCGCGAGTTTATGGCTACACCTTC. It codes for CASSSQQGARVYGYTF.

The chain links TRBV3-1 (or the pseudogene TRBV3-2) to TRBJ2-3; 8 positions agree with TRBD1. Germline V gene lookup returns CDR1 LGHDT and CDR2 YNNKEL (reference sequence). The CDR3 is made up of 16 amino acids. The J segment lost 2 bases and the V segment lost 3 bases, leaving 7 bases of the junction unmatched. The CDR3 region has the DNA TGTGCCAGCAGCCACCACCGGGACAGGTTCACAGATACGCAGTATTTT. Protein: CASSHHRDRFTDTQYF.

This clone was detected only once. This chain uses TRBV6-6 with TRBJ1-6; TRBD1 agrees at 8 bases. From germline, CDR1 is MNHNY and CDR2 SVGAGI (reference sequence). J was trimmed by 7 bases and V by 2 bases; bases with no gene match: 1. This CDR3 spans 14 amino acids. The CDR3 here is CASSYGQGNSPLHF. DNA of the CDR3: TGTGCCAGCAGTTACGGACAGGGAAATTCACCCCTCCACTTT.

This clone was observed a handful of times. CDR3 coding DNA: TGTGCCAGCAGTCCTAGCGGAGTGTACAATGAGCAGTTCTTC. Translated: CASSPSGVYNEQFF. The chain employs TRBV6-4 and TRBJ2-1; 7 bases fit TRBD2. The germline gives CDR1 MRHNA, CDR2 SNTAGT. This CDR3 region has 14 residues. J gave up 4 bases and V 5 bases, and 5 bases lay outside the gene matches.

The chain carries TRBV27 and TRBJ1-1, with TRBD1 as a possible D gene (6 bases). This CDR3 comprises 16 residues. CDR1 is MNHEY and CDR2 is SMNVEV in the germline V gene (reference sequence). The germline V and J ends were trimmed by 6 bases and 0 bases, with 17 bases remaining between them. The chain's CDR3 is CASRLRNRAVNTEAFF. The CDR3 nucleotides are TGTGCCAGCAGGCTCCGTAACAGGGCCGTGAACACTGAAGCTTTCTTT.

The chain employs TRBV19 and TRBJ1-2, with 9 bases aligning to TRBD1. This CDR3 has 15 amino acids. The germline CDR1 and CDR2 sequences are LNHDA and SQIVND (reference sequence). With V trimmed by 4 bases and J by 4 bases, 7 bases remained unmatched. The CDR3 nucleotides are TGTGCCAGTAGTAGGTACAGGGGGCGAGTCTATGGCTACACCTTC. Encoded protein: CASSRYRGRVYGYTF.

The rearrangement uses TRBV6-4 and TRBJ1-2; 8 nucleotides match TRBD1. The germline CDR1 and CDR2 sequences are MRHNA and SNTAGT. The CDR3 totals 14 residues. After removal of 3 bases from V and 13 bases from J, the junction contained 13 bases not matched to a gene. The CDR3 DNA is TGTGCCAGCAGTGAGAAACAAGGACAGGGCGGCGTCACCTTC. Protein product: CASSEKQGQGGVTF.

This clone appeared once. V and J are TRBV30 and TRBJ2-1, with TRBD1 matching 9 bases. V was clipped by 2 bases and J by 6 bases; unmatched bases: 8. Germline-derived CDR1 and CDR2 are GTSNPN and SVGIG (reference sequence). This CDR3 contains 15 residues. The CDR3 DNA sequence: TGTGCCTGGAGTAAGATCGGGACAGGGATCAATGAGCAGTTCTTC. Its protein is CAWSKIGTGINEQFF.

This chain uses TRBV7-6 with TRBJ2-1, with 8 bases that match TRBD2. The germline gives CDR1 SGHVS, CDR2 FNYEAQ. The CDR3 extends over 16 amino acids. V trimming: 1 base; J trimming: 10 bases; junction bases outside the gene matches: 12. The CDR3 reads CASSLVPGRAPKEQFF. As DNA, the CDR3 is TGTGCCAGCAGCTTAGTTCCCGGGAGGGCCCCGAAAGAGCAGTTCTTC.